The 21 T cell receptor beta chains below come from one sample, sequenced in a study of blood T cell repertoires in COVID-19. Only in-frame clones appear in the TCRdb table, and some are missing; sequencing was by immunoSEQ multiplex PCR. The sample lists around 190,000 clones, approximately 79% occurring once. The sample comprised peripheral blood. These receptors originate from a woman aged 50 to 60 with acute or convalescent COVID-19.

The rearrangement links TRBV20-1 to TRBJ1-1; D call uncertain. In germline, CDR1 is DFQATT, CDR2 SNEGSKA (reference sequence). V lost 2 bases and J lost 5, with 6 bases in between. The CDR3 is 11 residues long. CDR3 in DNA: TGCAGTGCTAGACCCAAAACTGAAGCTTTCTTT. Protein product: CSARPKTEAFF.

This clone was counted a single time. The chain uses TRBV28 and TRBJ2-5; D might be TRBD2 (6 bases). This CDR3 region has 15 residues. Germline loops: CDR1 MDHEN, CDR2 SYDVKM. With 2 bases removed from V and 4 bases from J, the gap between germline ends came to 14 bases. CDR3 amino acids: CASSLERETLETQYF. The DNA of the CDR3 is TGTGCCAGCAGTTTAGAACGGGAGACGTTAGAGACCCAGTACTTC. Based on the CDR3 plus reference TRBV28 and TRBJ2-5, the full variable domain is DVKVTQSSRYLVKRTGEKVFLECVQDMDHENMFWYRQDPGLGLRLIYFSYDVKMKEKGDIPEGYSVSREKKERFSLILESASTNQTSMYLCASSLERETLETQYFGPGTRLLVL.

V and J are TRBV7-9 and TRBJ2-2, with D possibly matching TRBD2 (5 bases). This CDR3 is 14 amino acids long. From germline, CDR1 is SEHNR and CDR2 FQNEAQ (reference sequence). Trimming removed 6 bases at V and 5 bases at J, with 13 bases between. In DNA, the CDR3 is TGTGCCAGCAGGTTTCCCCCGGGGACCGGGGAGCTGTTTTTT. It yields the protein CASRFPPGTGELFF.

J is TRBJ2-1 and V is TRBV5-1; 8 nucleotides match TRBD2. The CDR3 totals 15 residues. J was trimmed by 4 bases and V by 3 bases; bases with no gene match: 6. Germline V gene data show CDR1 as SGHRS and CDR2 as YFSETQ. CDR3 sequence: CASSSTSGLYNEQFF. The CDR3 DNA sequence: TGCGCCAGCAGCTCCACTAGCGGCCTTTACAATGAGCAGTTCTTC.

V usage is TRBV5-1 and J usage is TRBJ2-7; 10 nucleotides agree with TRBD1. With 7 bases clipped from V and 2 bases from J, the junction kept 12 bases outside the gene matches. The CDR3 covers 16 residues. Germline V gene sequence: CDR1 SGHRS, CDR2 YFSETQ. CDR3 sequence reads: CASRVQTGGSAYEQYF. The CDR3 nucleotides are TGCGCCAGCCGAGTCCAGACAGGGGGCAGCGCCTACGAGCAGTACTTC.

This chain joins TRBV19 and TRBJ2-1; the match to TRBD1 covers 8 bases. Germline lookup yields CDR1 LNHDA and CDR2 SQIVND (reference sequence). CDR3 length: 15 amino acids. Trimming took 1 base from V and 7 from J; bases not matched to a gene: 6. The CDR3 here is CASSIGGQARNEQFF. The CDR3 DNA reads TGTGCCAGTAGTATAGGGGGACAGGCCCGTAATGAGCAGTTCTTC.

The chain combines TRBV6-6 with TRBJ1-5, with unresolved D. Per germline, CDR1 MNHNY and CDR2 SVGAGI (reference sequence). V lost 0 bases, J lost 0 bases, and 9 bases lay in between. The CDR3 consists of 16 residues. The CDR3 reads CASSYSSLDSNQPQHF. DNA of the CDR3: TGTGCCAGCAGTTACTCGAGCCTAGATAGCAATCAGCCCCAGCATTTT.

The CDR3 is CASSSTGAGANVLTF. The CDR3 DNA reads TGTGCCAGCAGTTCAACAGGGGCCGGGGCCAACGTCCTGACTTTC. The rearrangement joins TRBV27 to TRBJ2-6, with TRBD1 matching 7 bases. The germline CDR1 and CDR2 sequences are MNHEY and SMNVEV (reference sequence). The CDR3 length is 15 residues. V shed 4 bases and J 4 bases; nucleotides not matched to a gene: 4.

The gene calls are TRBV7-2 and TRBJ2-1, with 7 positions matching TRBD2. Germline CDR1 and CDR2: SGHTA and FQGNSA. V lost 2 bases and J lost 9; bases outside the gene matches: 10. This CDR3 has 15 amino acids. The CDR3 DNA reads TGTGCCAGCAGCTTACACGCGGGAGTTTATAGTGAGCAGTTCTTC. It yields the protein CASSLHAGVYSEQFF.

This clone occurred once. The V call is TRBV9, the J call TRBJ2-3; D is ambiguous. Per germline, CDR1 SGDLS and CDR2 YYNGEE. V lost 3 bases, J lost 7 bases, and 9 bases lay in between. This CDR3 spans 12 amino acids. CDR3 region: CASSETSNTQYF. The CDR3 region has the DNA TGTGCCAGCAGCGAGACTTCGAATACGCAGTATTTT. Using reference TRBV9 and TRBJ2-3 for the parts outside the CDR3, the full variable domain is DSGVTQTPKHLITATGQRVTLRCSPRSGDLSVYWYQQSLDQGLQFLIQYYNGEERAKGNILERFSAQQFPDLHSELNLSSLELGDSALYFCASSETSNTQYFGPGTRLTVL.

The chain recombines TRBV15 with TRBJ1-2; TRBD1 matches 9 bases. The germline gives CDR1 LNHNV, CDR2 YYDKDF (reference sequence). With V trimmed by 3 bases and J by 5 bases, 13 bases remained unmatched. The CDR3 consists of 17 residues. The CDR3 nucleotides are TGTGCCACCAGCAGTACAGGGGGCTCCGGTAGCAATTATGGCTACACCTTC. Protein sequence: CATSSTGGSGSNYGYTF.

The V call is TRBV28, the J call TRBJ1-1; 9 bases are a match to TRBD1. V shed 4 bases, J shed 5 bases, and the junction held 17 bases outside the gene matches. Germline V lookup: CDR1 MDHEN, CDR2 SYDVKM. CDR3 length: 18 residues. CDR3 nucleotides: TGTGCCAGCAGTTCCCCCGGACATCACAGGGGGCGAGGAACTGAAGCTTTCTTT. This codes for CASSSPGHHRGRGTEAFF.

This clone was observed a single time. V and J are TRBV25-1 and TRBJ1-2; 8 nucleotides line up with TRBD1. The CDR3 loop spans 13 amino acids. V shed 4 bases, J shed 3 bases, and the junction held 1 base outside the gene matches. Germline V gene sequence: CDR1 MGHDK, CDR2 SYGVNS. The CDR3 DNA reads as TGTGCCAGCAGTGCGACAGGGGACTATGGCTACACCTTC. This gives the protein CASSATGDYGYTF.

This clone came up a few times. Other nucleotide sequences from this sample produce the same CDR3. This chain joins TRBV11-2 and TRBJ2-2, with a weak D call TRBD2 (5 bases). Trimming pared 0 bases from V and 4 bases from J, leaving 15 bases between. The CDR3 length is 17 residues. From germline, CDR1 is SGHAT and CDR2 FQNNGV. The CDR3 DNA sequence: TGTGCCAGCAGCTTAGATCAGAGGGAAAGGAGCACCGGGGAGCTGTTTTTT. Translating gives CASSLDQRERSTGELFF.

CDR3 sequence (DNA): TGTGCCAGCAGTTCTAGCGGGACAGCCCTTCGTCGAAGACTGTTTTTT. As protein: CASSSSGTALRRRLFF. This rearrangement joins TRBV28 to TRBJ1-4, with 7 positions matching TRBD1. V trimming: 4 bases; J trimming: 13 bases; junction bases outside the gene matches: 18. Germline V gene data show CDR1 as MDHEN and CDR2 as SYDVKM. This CDR3 contains 16 residues.

The chain is built from TRBV6-6 and TRBJ1-5, with 12 bases identical to TRBD1. The CDR3 sequence is 16 residues long. Germline lookup yields CDR1 MNHNY and CDR2 SVGAGI (reference sequence). The trim removed 5 bases at V and 2 bases at J, leaving 4 bases unmatched. The CDR3 DNA follows: TGTGCCAGCAGTGCCCGGGACAGGGGGCGCAATCAGCCCCAGCATTTT. It translates to CASSARDRGRNQPQHF.

The V call is TRBV11-2, the J call TRBJ1-5; unclear D gene. The V end lost 1 base, the J end lost 0 bases, and 13 bases lay between the germline ends. CDR1 is SGHAT, CDR2 FQNNGV, per germline. The CDR3 has 17 residues. The CDR3 region is CASSLGGGPGSNQPQHF. The CDR3 DNA reads TGTGCCAGCAGCTTAGGAGGCGGTCCGGGTAGCAATCAGCCCCAGCATTTT.

This clone was seen more than once but under ten times. The chain uses TRBV5-6 and TRBJ1-5; unclear D gene. The CDR3 runs to 15 residues. Germline V gives CDR1 SGHDT, CDR2 YYEEEE. V lost 1 base and J 0 bases, leaving 8 bases between the germline ends. CDR3 protein: CASSLSHYSNQPQHF. The DNA of the CDR3 is TGTGCCAGCAGCTTGAGTCACTATAGCAATCAGCCCCAGCATTTT.

The chain uses TRBV5-1 and TRBJ2-7; perhaps TRBD1 as D (6 bases). The V gene lost 4 bases and the J gene lost 2 bases, with 13 bases spanning the gap. Germline CDR1 is SGHRS and CDR2 is YFSETQ. This CDR3 spans 14 amino acids. CDR3 DNA: TGCGCCAGCAGCGGGAGACAGGACGCCTACGAGCAGTACTTC. Its protein is CASSGRQDAYEQYF.

The rearrangement joins TRBV18 to TRBJ2-3; 8 nucleotides align to TRBD1. The V and J ends lost 3 bases and 12 bases, in that order; junction bases with no gene match: 23. The germline CDR1 and CDR2 sequences are KGHSH and LQKENI. The CDR3 sequence is 18 residues long. CDR3 nucleotides: TGTGCCAGCTCACCTTCTGTACCGGGACAGGACCTTCTGGCCACCCAGTATTTT. Protein product: CASSPSVPGQDLLATQYF.

This chain connects TRBV4-1 to TRBJ2-1; tentatively, D is TRBD2 (6 bases). The CDR3 consists of 15 residues. The germline V gene has CDR1 MGHRA and CDR2 YSYEKL. The V and J ends lost 1 base and 6 bases respectively, with 13 bases between them. The CDR3, as DNA: TGCGCCAGCAGCCAAGGGATAGCGGCAAGCAATGAGCAGTTCTTC. Translating it yields CASSQGIAASNEQFF.